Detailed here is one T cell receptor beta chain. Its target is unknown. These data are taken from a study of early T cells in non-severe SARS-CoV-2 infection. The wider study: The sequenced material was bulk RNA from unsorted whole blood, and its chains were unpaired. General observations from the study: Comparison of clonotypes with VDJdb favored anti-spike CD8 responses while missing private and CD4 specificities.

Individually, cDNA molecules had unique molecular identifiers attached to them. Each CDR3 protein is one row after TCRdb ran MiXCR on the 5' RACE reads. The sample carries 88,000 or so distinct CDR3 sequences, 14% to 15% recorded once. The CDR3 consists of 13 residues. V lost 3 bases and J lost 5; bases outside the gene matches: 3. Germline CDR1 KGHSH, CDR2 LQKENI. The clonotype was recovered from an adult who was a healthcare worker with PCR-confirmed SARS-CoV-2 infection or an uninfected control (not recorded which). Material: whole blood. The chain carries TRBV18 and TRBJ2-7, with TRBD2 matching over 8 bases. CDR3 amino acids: CASSPPGGNEQYF. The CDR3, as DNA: TGTGCCAGCTCACCCCCGGGGGGGAACGAGCAGTACTTC.